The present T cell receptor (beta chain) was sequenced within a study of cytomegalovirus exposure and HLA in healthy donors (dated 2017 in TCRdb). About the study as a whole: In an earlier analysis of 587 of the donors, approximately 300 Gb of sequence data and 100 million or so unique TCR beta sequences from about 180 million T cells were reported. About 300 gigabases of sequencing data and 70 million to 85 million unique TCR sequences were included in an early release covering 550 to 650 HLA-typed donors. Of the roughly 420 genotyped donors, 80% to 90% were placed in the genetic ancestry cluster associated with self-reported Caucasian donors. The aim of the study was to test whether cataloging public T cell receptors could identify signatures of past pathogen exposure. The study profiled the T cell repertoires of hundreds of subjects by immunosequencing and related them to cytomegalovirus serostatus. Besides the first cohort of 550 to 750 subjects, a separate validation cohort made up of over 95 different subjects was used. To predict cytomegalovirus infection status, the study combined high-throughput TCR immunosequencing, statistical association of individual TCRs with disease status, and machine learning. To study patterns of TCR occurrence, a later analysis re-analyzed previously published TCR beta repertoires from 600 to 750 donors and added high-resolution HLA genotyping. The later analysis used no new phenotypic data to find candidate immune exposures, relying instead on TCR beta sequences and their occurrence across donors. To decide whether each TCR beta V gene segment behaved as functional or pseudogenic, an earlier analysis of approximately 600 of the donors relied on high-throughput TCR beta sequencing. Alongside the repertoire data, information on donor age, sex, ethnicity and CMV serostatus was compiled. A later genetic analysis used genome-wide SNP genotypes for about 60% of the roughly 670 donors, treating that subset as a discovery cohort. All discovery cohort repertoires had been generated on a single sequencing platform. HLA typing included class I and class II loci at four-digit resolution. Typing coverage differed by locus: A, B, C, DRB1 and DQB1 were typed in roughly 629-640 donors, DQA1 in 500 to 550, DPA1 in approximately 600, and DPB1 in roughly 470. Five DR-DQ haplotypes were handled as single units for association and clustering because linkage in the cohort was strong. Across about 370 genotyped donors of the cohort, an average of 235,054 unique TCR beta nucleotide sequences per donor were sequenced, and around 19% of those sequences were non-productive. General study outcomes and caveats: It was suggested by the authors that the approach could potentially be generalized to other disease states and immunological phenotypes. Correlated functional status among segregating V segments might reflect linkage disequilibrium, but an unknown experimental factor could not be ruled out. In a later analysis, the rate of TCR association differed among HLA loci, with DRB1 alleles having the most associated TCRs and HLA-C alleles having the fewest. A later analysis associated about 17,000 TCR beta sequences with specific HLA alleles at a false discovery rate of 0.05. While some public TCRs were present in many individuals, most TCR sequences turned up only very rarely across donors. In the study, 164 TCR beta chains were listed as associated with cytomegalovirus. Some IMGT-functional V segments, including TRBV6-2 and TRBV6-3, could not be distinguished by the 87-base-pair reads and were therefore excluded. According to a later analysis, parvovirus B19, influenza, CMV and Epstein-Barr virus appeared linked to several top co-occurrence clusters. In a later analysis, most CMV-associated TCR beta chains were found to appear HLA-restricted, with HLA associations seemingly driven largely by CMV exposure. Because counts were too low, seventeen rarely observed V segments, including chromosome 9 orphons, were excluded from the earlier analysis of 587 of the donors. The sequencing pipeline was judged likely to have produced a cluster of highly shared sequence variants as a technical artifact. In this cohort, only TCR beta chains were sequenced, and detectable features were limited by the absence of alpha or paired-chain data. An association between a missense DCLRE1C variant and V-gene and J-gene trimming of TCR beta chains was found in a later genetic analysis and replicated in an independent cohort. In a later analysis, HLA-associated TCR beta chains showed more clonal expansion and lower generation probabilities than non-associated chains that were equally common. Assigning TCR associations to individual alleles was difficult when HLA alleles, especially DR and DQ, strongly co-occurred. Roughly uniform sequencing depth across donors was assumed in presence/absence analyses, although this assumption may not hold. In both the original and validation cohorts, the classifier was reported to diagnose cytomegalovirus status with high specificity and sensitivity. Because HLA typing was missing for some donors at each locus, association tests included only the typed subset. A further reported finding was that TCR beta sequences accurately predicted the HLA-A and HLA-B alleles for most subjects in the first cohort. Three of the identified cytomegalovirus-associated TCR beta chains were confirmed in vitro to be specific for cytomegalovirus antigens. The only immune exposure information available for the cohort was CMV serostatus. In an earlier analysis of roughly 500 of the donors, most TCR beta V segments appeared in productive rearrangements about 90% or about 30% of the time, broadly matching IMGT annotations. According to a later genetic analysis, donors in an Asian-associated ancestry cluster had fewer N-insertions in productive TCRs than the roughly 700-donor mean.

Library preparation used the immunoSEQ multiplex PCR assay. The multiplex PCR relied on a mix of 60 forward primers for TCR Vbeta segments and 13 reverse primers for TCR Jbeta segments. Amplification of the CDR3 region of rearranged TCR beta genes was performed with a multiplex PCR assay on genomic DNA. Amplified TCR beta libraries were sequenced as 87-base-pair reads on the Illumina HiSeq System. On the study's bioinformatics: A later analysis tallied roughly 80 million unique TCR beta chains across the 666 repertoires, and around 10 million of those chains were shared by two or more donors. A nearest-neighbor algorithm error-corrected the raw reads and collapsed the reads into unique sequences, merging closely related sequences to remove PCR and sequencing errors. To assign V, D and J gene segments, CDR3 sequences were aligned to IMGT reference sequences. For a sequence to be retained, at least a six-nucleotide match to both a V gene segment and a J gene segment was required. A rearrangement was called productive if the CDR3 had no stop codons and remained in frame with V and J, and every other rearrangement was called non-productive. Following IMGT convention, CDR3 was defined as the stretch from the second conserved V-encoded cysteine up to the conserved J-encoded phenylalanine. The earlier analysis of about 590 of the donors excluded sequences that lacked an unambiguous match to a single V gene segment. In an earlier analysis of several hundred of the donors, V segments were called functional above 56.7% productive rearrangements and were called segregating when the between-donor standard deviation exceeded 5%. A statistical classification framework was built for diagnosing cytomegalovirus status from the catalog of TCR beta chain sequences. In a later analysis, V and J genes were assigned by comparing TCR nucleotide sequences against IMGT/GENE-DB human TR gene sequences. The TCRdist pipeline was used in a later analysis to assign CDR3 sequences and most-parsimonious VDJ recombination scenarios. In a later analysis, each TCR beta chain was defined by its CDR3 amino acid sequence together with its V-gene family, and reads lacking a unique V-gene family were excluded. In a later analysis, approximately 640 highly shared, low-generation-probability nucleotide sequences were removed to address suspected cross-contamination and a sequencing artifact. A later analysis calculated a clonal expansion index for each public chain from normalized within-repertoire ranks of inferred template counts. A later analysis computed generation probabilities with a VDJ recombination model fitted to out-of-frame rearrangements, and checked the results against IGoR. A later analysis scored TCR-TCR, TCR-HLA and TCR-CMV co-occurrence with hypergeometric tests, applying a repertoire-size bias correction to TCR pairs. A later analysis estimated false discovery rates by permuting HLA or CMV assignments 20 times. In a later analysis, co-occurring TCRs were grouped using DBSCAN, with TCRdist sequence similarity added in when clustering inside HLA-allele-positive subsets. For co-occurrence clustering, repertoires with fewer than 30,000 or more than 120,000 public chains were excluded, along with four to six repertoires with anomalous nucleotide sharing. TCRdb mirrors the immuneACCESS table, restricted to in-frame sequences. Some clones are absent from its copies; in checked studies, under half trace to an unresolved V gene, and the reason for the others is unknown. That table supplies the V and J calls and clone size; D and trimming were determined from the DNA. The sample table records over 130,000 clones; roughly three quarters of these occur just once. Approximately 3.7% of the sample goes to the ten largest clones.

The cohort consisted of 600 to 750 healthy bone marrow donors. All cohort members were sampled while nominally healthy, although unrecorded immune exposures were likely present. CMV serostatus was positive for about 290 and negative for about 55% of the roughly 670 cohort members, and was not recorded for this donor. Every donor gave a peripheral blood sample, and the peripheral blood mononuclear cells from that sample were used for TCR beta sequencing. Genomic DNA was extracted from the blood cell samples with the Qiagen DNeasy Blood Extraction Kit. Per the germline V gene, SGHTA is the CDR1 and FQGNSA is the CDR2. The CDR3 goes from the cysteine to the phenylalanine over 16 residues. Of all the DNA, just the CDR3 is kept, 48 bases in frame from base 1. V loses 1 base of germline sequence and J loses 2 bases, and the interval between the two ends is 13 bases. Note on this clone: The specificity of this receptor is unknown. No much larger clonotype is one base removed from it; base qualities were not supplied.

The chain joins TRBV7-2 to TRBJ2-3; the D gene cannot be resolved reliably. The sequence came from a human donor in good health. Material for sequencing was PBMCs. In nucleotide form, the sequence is TGTGCCAGCAGCTTAGGGCGAGCGTTTACCACAGATACGCAGTATTTT. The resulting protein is CASSLGRAFTTDTQYF.